These T cell receptor beta chains were read from a single sample in a study of blood T cells in healthy people across ages. TCRdb fed the 5' RACE reads into MiXCR, producing one record per CDR3 protein. The table shows 1.8 million or so distinct CDR3 sequences, with 39% occurring only once. The material sequenced was blood. All receptors derive from a human donor in good health. CDR3s include the opening cysteine and the closing phenylalanine or tryptophan. The order of the fields is V gene, D gene, clone size, J gene, CDR3 DNA, CDR3 protein. D genes are given only for firm matches. Some rows mark clone size as missing; the rest say once, few, many or name a class of expanded clone.

TRBV5-1,-,few,TRBJ2-3,TGCGCCAGCAGCTTGGACTCCAGGGTGGGGTATTTT,CASSLDSRVGYF
TRBV7-2,-,-,TRBJ1-1,TGTGCCAGCAGCTCAGGGACCGGACGGCGGAGCACTGAAGCTTTCTTT,CASSSGTGRRSTEAFF
TRBV6-6,-,-,TRBJ2-5,TGTGCCAGCAGTTATCACGGGACCCTCTACGAGCGGTACTTC,CASSYHGTLYERYF
TRBV12-3/TRBV12-4,-,many,TRBJ1-2,TGTGCCAGCAGTTTAGGGACAGACAACTATGGCTACACCTTC,CASSLGTDNYGYTF
TRBV24-1,-,few,TRBJ1-2,TGTGCCACCAGTGATCAATTCGGCTACACCTTC,CATSDQFGYTF
TRBV4-2,TRBD2,-,TRBJ2-5,TGTGCCAGCAGCCTTAAAGCGGGGGGTCCGGAGACCCAGTACTTC,CASSLKAGGPETQYF
TRBV11-1,-,-,TRBJ2-3,TGTGCCAGCAGCCACGCAGGGTCGGATACGCAGTATTTT,CASSHAGSDTQYF
TRBV6-2/TRBV6-3,-,-,TRBJ1-6,TGTGCCAGCAGCTCAACAGGCATGGGTTCACCCCTCCACTTT,CASSSTGMGSPLHF
TRBV18,-,few,TRBJ1-1,TGTGCCAGCTCACCGGAATTGGGCACTGAAGCTTTCTTT,CASSPELGTEAFF
TRBV5-6,-,-,TRBJ2-2,TGTGCCAGCAGCTCGTCTATTCCTACCGGGGAGCTGTTTTTT,CASSSSIPTGELFF
TRBV5-1,-,many,TRBJ2-7,TGCGCCAGCAGCTTGCAGGGACCTGCTTACGAGCAGTACTTC,CASSLQGPAYEQYF
TRBV28,-,-,TRBJ2-7,TGTGCCAGCGGAGGGCAATACGAGCAGTACTTC,CASGGQYEQYF
TRBV12-3/TRBV12-4,-,many,TRBJ1-1,TGTGCCAGCAGCTTAAGAGGGAGGGACACTGAAGCTTTCTTT,CASSLRGRDTEAFF
TRBV19,-,-,TRBJ2-7,TGTGCCATTGAAAACAGGGCTAGCTCCTACGAGCAGTACTTC,CAIENRASSYEQYF
TRBV7-3,TRBD2,-,TRBJ2-7,TGTGCCAGCAGCTTAACGGGAGGGGCGGCGTACGAGCAGTACTTC,CASSLTGGAAYEQYF
TRBV4-1,-,-,TRBJ2-1,TGCGCCAGCAGCCAAGAAAACAGGATCCAAACGTACGAGCAGTTCTTC,CASSQENRIQTYEQFF
TRBV5-1,-,-,TRBJ2-7,TGCGCCAGCAGCTTGGAACCGTACTACGAGCAGTACTTC,CASSLEPYYEQYF
TRBV7-2,-,few,TRBJ2-7,TGTGCCAGCAGCTTGAGAGCAGGTTTGATATACGAGCAGTACTTC,CASSLRAGLIYEQYF
TRBV2,-,-,TRBJ2-5,TGTGCCAGCAGTGAGGAGGGCACAGGACAAGAGACCCAGTACTTC,CASSEEGTGQETQYF
TRBV4-3,-,few,TRBJ2-3,TGCGCCAGCAGCCAGATGGGTAGCACAGATACGCAGTATTTT,CASSQMGSTDTQYF
TRBV7-7,-,few,TRBJ1-1,TGTGCTATCTCCAACGGGGCAGGGAGGCAAGCTTTCTTT,CAISNGAGRQAFF
TRBV12-3/TRBV12-4,TRBD1,-,TRBJ2-5,TGTGCCAGCAGTTCAGACAGGGTTAATGAGCAGTACTTC,CASSSDRVNEQYF
TRBV29-1,-,many,TRBJ1-2,TGCAGCGTTGCTGGAGGCTACACCTTC,CSVAGGYTF
TRBV6-1,-,-,TRBJ1-6,TGTGCCAGCAGTGAATCCCGACAGCGACCCCTCCACTTT,CASSESRQRPLHF
TRBV12-3/TRBV12-4,TRBD2,-,TRBJ2-3,TGTGCCAGCAGTTTTGCGGGACTAGCGGGGGAAGGTACGCAGTATTTT,CASSFAGLAGEGTQYF
TRBV29-1,-,-,TRBJ1-1,TGCAGCGTTCGGGGATATTTGAACACTGAAGCTTTCTTT,CSVRGYLNTEAFF
TRBV4-1,-,few,TRBJ2-7,TGCGCCAGCACCCCGTCGGGGCACTCCTACGAGCAGTACTTC,CASTPSGHSYEQYF
TRBV6-2/TRBV6-3,-,few,TRBJ2-7,TGTGCCAGCAGTTACGTCGGCGGCCTGCTAGCCTACGAGCAGTACTTC,CASSYVGGLLAYEQYF
TRBV20-1,-,-,TRBJ2-1,TGCAGTGCTACATCGGAACCAGCGACTAGCTACAATGAGCAGTTCTTC,CSATSEPATSYNEQFF
TRBV5-1,TRBD1,few,TRBJ2-5,TGCGCCAGCAGCTCGTTTGTTTCCGGGACAGGGGCGTTTGAGACCCAGTACTTC,CASSSFVSGTGAFETQYF
TRBV5-1,-,-,TRBJ2-5,TGCGCCAGCAGCTTGGAAGTGATCCCCGAAACCCAGTACTTC,CASSLEVIPETQYF
TRBV7-8,-,-,TRBJ1-5,TGTGCCAGCAGCCGAGGATGGGTGGTAGGGCAGCCCCAGCATTTT,CASSRGWVVGQPQHF
TRBV7-2,-,-,TRBJ2-3,TGTGCCAGCAGCTCATCTTTCCGGGACTCCGGGCGGTATTTT,CASSSSFRDSGRYF
TRBV4-1,-,few,TRBJ2-6,TGCGCCAGCAGTCTCGCCCGGCTCTCTGGGGCCAACGTCCTGACTTTC,CASSLARLSGANVLTF
TRBV2,-,-,TRBJ1-4,TGTGCCTCAACTGGGGTGGAAAAACTGTTTTTT,CASTGVEKLFF
TRBV9,-,few,TRBJ1-2,TGTGCCAGCAGTGACAGTATTGGACACGATACTAACTATGGCTACACCTTC,CASSDSIGHDTNYGYTF